This T cell receptor beta chain was captured by sequencing in a study of T cell repertoires in cytomegalovirus infection. Overall study: Public TCR beta signatures marked donors with CMV infection and the matching HLA.

TCRdb analysed the reads with MiXCR anew, one entry per CDR3 protein. The sample lists roughly 230,000 distinct CDR3 sequences, about 5.9% occurring once. The CDR3 is 12 amino acids. Germline V gene data show CDR1 as SGHTA and CDR2 as FQGNSA. Trimming pared 5 bases from V and 7 bases from J, leaving 10 bases between. Findings of the study overall: Of the TCR beta families, the public ones yielded a cumulative frequency that identified carriers of CMV plus the relevant HLA. Clonotype analysis showed dominance of the ex vivo response by HLA-C-restricted CMV-specific TCR beta clonotypes.

This clonotype has at least ten counts. Its target is not known. The chain joins TRBV7-2 to TRBJ2-3; D remains ambiguous. Sequencing was carried out using PBMCs. This TCR was sampled from a human donor in good health (CMV status not recorded). Some clones in this sample may be carry-over from other donors' samples. The CDR3 DNA is TGTGCCAGCAGCGTCACCATGTATACGCAGTATTTT. As protein: CASSVTMYTQYF. Full variable domain (missing parts from reference TRBV7-2 and TRBJ2-3): GAGVSQSPSNKVTEKGKDVELRCDPISGHTALYWYRQSLGQGLEFLIYFQGNSAPDKSGLPSDRFSAERTGGSVSTLTIQRTQQEDSAVYLCASSVTMYTQYFGPGTRLTVL.